This T cell receptor (beta chain) was documented in a study of siplizumab effects on memory and regulatory T cells. Approximately 100,000 TCR templates were measured in each sample. Using immunoSEQ multiplex PCR, the repertoire was profiled, and TCRdb retains in-frame clones only, with some absent. The table records about 110,000 clones, just over 90% of them present only once. Study-level results: Suppression by proliferating Tregs derived from siplizumab cultures was not verified.

Of note for this clone: Its matching antigen is unknown.

This receptor was identified in a human donor in good health. The material sequenced was Tregs sorted from blood.

The CDR3 region is CAISGDGVYGYTF. CDR3 nucleotide sequence: TGTGCCATCAGTGGGGACGGAGTCTATGGCTACACCTTC. This chain connects TRBV10-3 to TRBJ1-2, with D perhaps TRBD1 (5 bases). V lost 4 bases to trimming and J lost 4 bases, with 10 bases between them. Germline V gives CDR1 ENHRY, CDR2 SYGVKD. The CDR3 sequence is 13 residues long.